This T cell receptor beta chain was identified during a study of technical replicates of blood from four donors (dated by TCRdb to the late 2010s). To prepare the library, the immunoSEQ multiplex PCR assay was applied. Held by TCRdb, this immuneACCESS table contains in-frame sequences only and omits some clones. Under half of the omission traces to an unresolved V gene where checked; the cause of the rest is unknown. Across this sample there are 14,000 or so clones, with roughly 84% seen only once. The ten biggest clones cover about 11% of the sample. On this clone itself: No cognate antigen has been identified for it. No quality values exist for individual bases; no much larger clone is one base distant.

Sequencing was performed on PBMCs. This TCR came from a human donor in good health.

The CDR3: CASSPPSSGANVLTF. The sequenced DNA: TGTGCCAGCTCACCTCCCAGCTCTGGGGCCAACGTCCTGACTTTC. The chain is made from TRBV18 and TRBJ2-6; the D gene cannot be named for sure. Via the germline V gene, CDR1 is KGHSH and CDR2 LQKENI. Cut back by 3 bases and 0 bases, the V and J ends lie 6 bases apart. Measured from the cysteine to the phenylalanine, the CDR3 is 15 residues long. The entry retains the CDR3 DNA only, 45 bases that are in frame from base 1.